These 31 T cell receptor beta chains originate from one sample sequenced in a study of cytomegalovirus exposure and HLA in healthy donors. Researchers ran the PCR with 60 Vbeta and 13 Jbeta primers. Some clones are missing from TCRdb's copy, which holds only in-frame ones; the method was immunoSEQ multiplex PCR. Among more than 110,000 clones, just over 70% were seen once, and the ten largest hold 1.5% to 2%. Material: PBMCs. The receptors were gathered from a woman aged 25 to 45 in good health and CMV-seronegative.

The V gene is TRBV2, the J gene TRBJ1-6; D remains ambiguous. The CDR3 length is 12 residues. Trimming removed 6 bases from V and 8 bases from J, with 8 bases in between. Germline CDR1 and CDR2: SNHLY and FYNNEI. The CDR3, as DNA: TGTGCCAGCAGCGGTGATTATTCACCCCTCCACTTT. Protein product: CASSGDYSPLHF.

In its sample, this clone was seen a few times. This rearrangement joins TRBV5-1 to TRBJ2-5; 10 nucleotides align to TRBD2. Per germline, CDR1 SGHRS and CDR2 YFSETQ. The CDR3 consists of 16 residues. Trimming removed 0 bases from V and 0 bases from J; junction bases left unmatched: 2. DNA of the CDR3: TGCGCCAGCAGCTTGGGACTAGCGGGTAACCAAGAGACCCAGTACTTC. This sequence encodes CASSLGLAGNQETQYF.

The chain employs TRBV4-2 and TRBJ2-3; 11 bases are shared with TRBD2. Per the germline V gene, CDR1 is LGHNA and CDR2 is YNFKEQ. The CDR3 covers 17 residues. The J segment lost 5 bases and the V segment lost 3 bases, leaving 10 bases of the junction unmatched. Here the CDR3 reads CASSQEISGGGGDTQYF. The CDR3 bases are TGTGCCAGCAGCCAGGAAATTAGCGGGGGGGGAGGAGATACGCAGTATTTT.

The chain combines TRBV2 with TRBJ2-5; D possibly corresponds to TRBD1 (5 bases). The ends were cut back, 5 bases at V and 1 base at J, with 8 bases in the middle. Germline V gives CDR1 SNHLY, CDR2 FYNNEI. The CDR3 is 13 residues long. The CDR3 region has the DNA TGTGCCAGCAGTCTTCAGGGCCAAGAGACCCAGTACTTC. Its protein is CASSLQGQETQYF.

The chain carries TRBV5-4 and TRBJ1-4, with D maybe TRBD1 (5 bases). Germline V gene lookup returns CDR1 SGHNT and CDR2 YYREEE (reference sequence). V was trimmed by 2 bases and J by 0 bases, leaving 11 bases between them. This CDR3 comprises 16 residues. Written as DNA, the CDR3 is TGTGCCAGCAGCTTCGGGGGACCTACAACTAATGAAAAACTGTTTTTT. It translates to CASSFGGPTTNEKLFF.

Here the CDR3 DNA reads TGTGCCAGCAGTGGGGGGTGGCGGGGGTTGGATGGCTACACCTTC. Protein product: CASSGGWRGLDGYTF. V usage is TRBV2 and J usage is TRBJ1-2; perhaps TRBD1 as D (5 bases). Per germline, CDR1 SNHLY and CDR2 FYNNEI. V dropped 4 bases and J dropped 6 bases, with 18 bases sitting between them. The CDR3 has 15 residues.

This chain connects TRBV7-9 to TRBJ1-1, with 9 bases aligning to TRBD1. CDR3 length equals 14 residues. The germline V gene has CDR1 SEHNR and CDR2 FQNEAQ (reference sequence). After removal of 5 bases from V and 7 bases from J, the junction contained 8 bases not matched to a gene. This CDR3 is CASSLGQGWIEAFF. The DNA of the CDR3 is TGTGCCAGCAGCCTCGGACAGGGGTGGATTGAAGCTTTCTTT.

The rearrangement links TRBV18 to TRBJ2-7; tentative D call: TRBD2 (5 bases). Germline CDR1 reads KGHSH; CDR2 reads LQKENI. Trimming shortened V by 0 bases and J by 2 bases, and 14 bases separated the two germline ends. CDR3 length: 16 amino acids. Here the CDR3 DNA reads TGTGCCAGCTCACCACCGGGTAGTAGCGTTGCCTACGAGCAGTACTTC. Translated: CASSPPGSSVAYEQYF. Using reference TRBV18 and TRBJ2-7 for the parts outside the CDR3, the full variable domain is NAGVMQNPRHLVRRRGQEARLRCSPMKGHSHVYWYRQLPEEGLKFMVYLQKENIIDESGMPKERFSAEFPKEGPSILRIQQVVRGDSAAYFCASSPPGSSVAYEQYFGPGTRLTVT.

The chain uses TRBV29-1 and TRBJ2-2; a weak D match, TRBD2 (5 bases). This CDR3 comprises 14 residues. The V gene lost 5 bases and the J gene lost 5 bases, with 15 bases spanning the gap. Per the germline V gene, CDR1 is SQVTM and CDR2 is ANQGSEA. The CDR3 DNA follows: TGCAGCGTTCTGGGGAGTAAGCTAACCGGGGAGCTGTTTTTT. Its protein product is CSVLGSKLTGELFF.

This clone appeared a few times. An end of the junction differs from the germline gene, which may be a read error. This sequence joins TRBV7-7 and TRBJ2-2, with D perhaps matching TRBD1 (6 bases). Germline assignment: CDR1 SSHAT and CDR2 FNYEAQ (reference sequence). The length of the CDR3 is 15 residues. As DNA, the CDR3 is TGTGCTAGCAGCCCGCTCCTACAGGGTTCCGGGGAGCTGTTTTTT. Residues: CASSPLLQGSGELFF.

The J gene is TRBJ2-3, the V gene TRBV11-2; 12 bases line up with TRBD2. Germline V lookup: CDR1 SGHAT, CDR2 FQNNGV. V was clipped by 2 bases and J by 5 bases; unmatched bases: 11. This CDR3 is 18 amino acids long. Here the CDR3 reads CASSLRLTSGSAVDTQYF. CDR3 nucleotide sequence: TGTGCCAGCAGCTTAAGGTTGACTAGCGGGAGTGCGGTAGATACGCAGTATTTT.

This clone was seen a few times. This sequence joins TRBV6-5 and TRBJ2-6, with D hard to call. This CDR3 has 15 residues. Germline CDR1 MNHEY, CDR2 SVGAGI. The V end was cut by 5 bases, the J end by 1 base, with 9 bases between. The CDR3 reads CASSTERSGANVLTF. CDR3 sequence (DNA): TGTGCCAGCAGTACTGAGAGGTCTGGGGCCAACGTCCTGACTTTC.

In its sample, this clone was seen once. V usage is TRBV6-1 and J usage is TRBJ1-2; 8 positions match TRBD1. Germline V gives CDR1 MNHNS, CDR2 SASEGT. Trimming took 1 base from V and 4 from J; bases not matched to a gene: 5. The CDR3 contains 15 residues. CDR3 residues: CASSEVVGQGYGYTF. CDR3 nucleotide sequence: TGTGCCAGCAGTGAAGTCGTAGGACAGGGCTATGGCTACACCTTC.

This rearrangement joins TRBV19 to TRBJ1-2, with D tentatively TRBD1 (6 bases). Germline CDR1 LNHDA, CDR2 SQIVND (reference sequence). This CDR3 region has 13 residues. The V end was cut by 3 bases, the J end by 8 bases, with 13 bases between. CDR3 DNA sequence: TGTGCCAGTAGTATGGGTAGGACAGACGGCTACACCTTC. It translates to CASSMGRTDGYTF.

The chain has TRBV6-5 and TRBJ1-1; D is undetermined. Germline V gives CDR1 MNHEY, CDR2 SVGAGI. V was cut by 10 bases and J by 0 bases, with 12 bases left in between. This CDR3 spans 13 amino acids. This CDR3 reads CATSRSMNTEAFF. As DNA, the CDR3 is TGTGCCACGAGCAGGTCCATGAACACTGAAGCTTTCTTT.

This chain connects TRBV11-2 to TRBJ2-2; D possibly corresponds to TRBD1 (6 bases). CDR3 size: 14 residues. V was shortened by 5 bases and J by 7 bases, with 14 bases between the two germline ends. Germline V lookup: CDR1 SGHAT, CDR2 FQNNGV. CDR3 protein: CASSPQTGHGELFF. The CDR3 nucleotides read TGTGCCAGCAGCCCCCAGACAGGTCACGGGGAGCTGTTTTTT.

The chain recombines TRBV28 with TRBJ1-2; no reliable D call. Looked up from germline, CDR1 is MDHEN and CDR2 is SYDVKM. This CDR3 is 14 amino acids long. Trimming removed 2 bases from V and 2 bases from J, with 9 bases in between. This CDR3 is CASSLNAGNYGYTF. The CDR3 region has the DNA TGTGCCAGCAGTTTAAACGCGGGCAACTATGGCTACACCTTC.

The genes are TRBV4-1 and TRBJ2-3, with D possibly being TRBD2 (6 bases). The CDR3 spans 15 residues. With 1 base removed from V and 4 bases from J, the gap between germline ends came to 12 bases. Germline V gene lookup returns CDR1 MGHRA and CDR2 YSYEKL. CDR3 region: CASSQVGGKADTQYF. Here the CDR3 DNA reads TGCGCCAGCAGCCAAGTAGGCGGGAAGGCAGATACGCAGTATTTT.

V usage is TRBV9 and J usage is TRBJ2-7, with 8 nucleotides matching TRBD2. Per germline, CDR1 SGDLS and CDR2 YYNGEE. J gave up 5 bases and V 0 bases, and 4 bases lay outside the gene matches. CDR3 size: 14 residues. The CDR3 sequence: CASSVGSGTDEQYF. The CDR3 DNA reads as TGTGCCAGCAGCGTAGGTAGCGGGACCGACGAGCAGTACTTC. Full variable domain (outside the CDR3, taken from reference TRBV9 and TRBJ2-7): DSGVTQTPKHLITATGQRVTLRCSPRSGDLSVYWYQQSLDQGLQFLIQYYNGEERAKGNILERFSAQQFPDLHSELNLSSLELGDSALYFCASSVGSGTDEQYFGPGTRLTVT.

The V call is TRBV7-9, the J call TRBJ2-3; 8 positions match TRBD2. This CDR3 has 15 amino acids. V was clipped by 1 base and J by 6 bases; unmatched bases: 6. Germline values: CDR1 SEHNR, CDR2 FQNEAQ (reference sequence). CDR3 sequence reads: CASSLVGTSKDTQYF. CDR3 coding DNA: TGTGCCAGCAGCTTAGTGGGGACTAGTAAGGATACGCAGTATTTT.

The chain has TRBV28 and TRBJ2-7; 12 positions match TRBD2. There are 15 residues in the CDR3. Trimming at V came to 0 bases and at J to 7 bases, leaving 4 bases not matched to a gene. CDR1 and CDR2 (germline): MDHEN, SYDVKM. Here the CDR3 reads CASSLWTSGSQEQYF. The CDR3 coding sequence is TGTGCCAGCAGTTTATGGACTAGCGGGAGTCAGGAGCAGTACTTC.

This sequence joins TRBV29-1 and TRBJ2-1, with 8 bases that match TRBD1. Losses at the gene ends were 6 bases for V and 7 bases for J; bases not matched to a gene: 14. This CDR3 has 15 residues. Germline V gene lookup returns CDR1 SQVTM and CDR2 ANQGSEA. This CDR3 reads CSVGLDRGLTNEQFF. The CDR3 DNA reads TGCAGCGTCGGCCTCGACAGGGGCCTGACAAATGAGCAGTTCTTC.

For the CDR3, the DNA is TGTGCCAGCAGCCAAGATTGGTCAGGGCGATCACCCCTCCACTTT. It codes for CASSQDWSGRSPLHF. V is TRBV4-2 and J is TRBJ1-6, with D maybe TRBD1 (5 bases). This CDR3 is built from 15 residues. Trimming removed 0 bases from V and 10 bases from J, with 13 bases in between. Germline CDR1 is LGHNA and CDR2 is YNFKEQ.

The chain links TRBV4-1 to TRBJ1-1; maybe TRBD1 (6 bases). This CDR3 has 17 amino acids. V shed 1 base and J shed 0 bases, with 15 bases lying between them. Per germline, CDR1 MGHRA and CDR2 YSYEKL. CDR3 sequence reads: CASSQAAGVIMNTEAFF. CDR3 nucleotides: TGCGCCAGCAGCCAAGCGGCAGGGGTGATTATGAACACTGAAGCTTTCTTT.

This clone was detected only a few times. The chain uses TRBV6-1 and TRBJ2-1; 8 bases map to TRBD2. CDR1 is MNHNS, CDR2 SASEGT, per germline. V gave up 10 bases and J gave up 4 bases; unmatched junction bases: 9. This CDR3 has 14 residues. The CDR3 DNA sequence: TGTGCCACCCAAGGGGGACTAGAATACAATGAGCAGTTCTTC. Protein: CATQGGLEYNEQFF.

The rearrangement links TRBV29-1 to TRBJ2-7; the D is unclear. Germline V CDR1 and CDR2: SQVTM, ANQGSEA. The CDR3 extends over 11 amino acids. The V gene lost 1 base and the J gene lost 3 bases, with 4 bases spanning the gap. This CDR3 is CSVEVGYEQYV. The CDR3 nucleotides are TGCAGCGTTGAAGTGGGCTACGAGCAGTACGTC.

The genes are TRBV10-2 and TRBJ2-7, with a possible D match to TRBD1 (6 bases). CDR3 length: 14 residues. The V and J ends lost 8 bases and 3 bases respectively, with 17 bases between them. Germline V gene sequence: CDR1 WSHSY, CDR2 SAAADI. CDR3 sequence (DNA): TGCGCCAGCGGATGGGGCAGGGGCGACTACGAGCAGTACGTC. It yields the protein CASGWGRGDYEQYV.

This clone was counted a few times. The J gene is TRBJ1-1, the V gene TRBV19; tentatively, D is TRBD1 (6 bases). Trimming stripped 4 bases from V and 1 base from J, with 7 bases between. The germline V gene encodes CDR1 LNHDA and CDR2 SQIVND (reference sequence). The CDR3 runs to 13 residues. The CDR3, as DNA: TGTGCCAGTAGTACGGGACAGAACACTGAAGCTTTCTTT. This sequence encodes CASSTGQNTEAFF.

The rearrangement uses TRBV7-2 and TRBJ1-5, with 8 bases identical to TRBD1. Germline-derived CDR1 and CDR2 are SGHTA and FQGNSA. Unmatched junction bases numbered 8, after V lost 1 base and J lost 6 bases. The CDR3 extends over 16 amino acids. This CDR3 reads CASSLVGQGASQPQHF. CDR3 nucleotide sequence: TGTGCCAGCAGCTTAGTAGGTCAGGGGGCAAGTCAGCCCCAGCATTTT. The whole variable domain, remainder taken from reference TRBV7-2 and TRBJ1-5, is GAGVSQSPSNKVTEKGKDVELRCDPISGHTALYWYRQSLGQGLEFLIYFQGNSAPDKSGLPSDRFSAERTGGSVSTLTIQRTQQEDSAVYLCASSLVGQGASQPQHFGDGTRLSIL.

The CDR3 protein is CARQGALDTQYF. The DNA of the CDR3 is TGTGCCAGACAGGGGGCGCTTGATACGCAGTATTTT. The chain employs TRBV2 and TRBJ2-3; TRBD1 matches at 9 bases. Germline V gene data show CDR1 as SNHLY and CDR2 as FYNNEI. This CDR3 comprises 12 residues. Trimming removed 9 bases from V and 6 bases from J; junction bases left unmatched: 4. Complete variable domain (other parts from reference TRBV2 and TRBJ2-3): EPEVTQTPSHQVTQMGQEVILRCVPISNHLYFYWYRQILGQKVEFLVSFYNNEISEKSEIFDDQFSVERPDGSNFTLKIRSTKLEDSAMYFCARQGALDTQYFGPGTRLTVL.

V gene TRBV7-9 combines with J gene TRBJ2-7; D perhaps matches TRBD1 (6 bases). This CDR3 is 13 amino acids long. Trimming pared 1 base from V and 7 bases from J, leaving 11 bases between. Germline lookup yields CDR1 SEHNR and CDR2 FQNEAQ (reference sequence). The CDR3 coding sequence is TGTGCCAGCAGCTTAGGGGACACCCCGGAGCAGTACTTC. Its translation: CASSLGDTPEQYF.